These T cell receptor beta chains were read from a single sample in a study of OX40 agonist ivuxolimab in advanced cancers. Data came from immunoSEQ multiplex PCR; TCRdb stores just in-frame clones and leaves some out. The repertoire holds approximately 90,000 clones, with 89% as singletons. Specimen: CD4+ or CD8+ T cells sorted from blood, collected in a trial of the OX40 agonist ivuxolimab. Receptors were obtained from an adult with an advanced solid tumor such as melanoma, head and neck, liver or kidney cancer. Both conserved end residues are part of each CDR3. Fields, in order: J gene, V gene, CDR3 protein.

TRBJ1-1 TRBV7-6 CASSRVGRNTEAFF
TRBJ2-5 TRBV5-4 CASSPDRVLQETQYF
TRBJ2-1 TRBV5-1 CASSLGGGSYNEQFF
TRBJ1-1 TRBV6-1 CASSLLGGTEAFF
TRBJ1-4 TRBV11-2 CASSSNTNEKLFF
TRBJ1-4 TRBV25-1 CASTRTGGNEKLFF
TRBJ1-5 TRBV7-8 CASSFGQGNQPQHF
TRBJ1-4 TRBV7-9 CASTLTGQSNEKLFF
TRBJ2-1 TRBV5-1 CASSPGLDSYNEQFF
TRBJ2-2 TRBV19 CATRGEATGELFF